The following is a T cell receptor (beta chain) sequence with its context. This specimen belongs to a study of blood T cell repertoires in COVID-19. CDR1 and CDR2 from the germline V gene are SGHKS and YYEKEE (reference sequence). V lost 4 bases and J 6 bases, leaving 19 bases between the germline ends. This CDR3 has 15 amino acids. The method was immunoSEQ multiplex PCR; TCRdb's version includes in-frame clones alone and lacks a portion of them. The table lists roughly 340,000 clones, roughly 90% of them singletons. The TCR comes from a woman in her twenties or thirties with COVID-19, enrolled during active disease. The specimen was peripheral blood. V usage is TRBV5-5 and J usage is TRBJ1-2, with a tentative D call TRBD1 (6 bases). The CDR3 DNA reads as TGTGCCAGCAGCCCACATCCATCAGGGGTGGATGGCTACACCTTC. This codes for CASSPHPSGVDGYTF.